This T cell receptor (beta chain) was retrieved from a study of blood T cell repertoires in COVID-19. Only one count was recorded for this clone. Different DNA sequences within this sample yield the same CDR3. The ends were cut back, 2 bases at V and 4 bases at J, with 12 bases in the middle. Per the germline V gene, CDR1 is GTSNPN and CDR2 is SVGIG (reference sequence). This CDR3 has 14 amino acids. The Seattle site enrolled patients during active infection and followed them longitudinally. This table comes from immunoSEQ multiplex PCR, and its TCRdb copy is limited to in-frame clones, with some not included. Of 100,000 to 150,000 clones detected, 75% to 90% appear once; the ten largest clones hold about 4.1%.

The sequencing sample was made of peripheral blood. The chain employs TRBV30 and TRBJ1-3; the D gene is possibly TRBD1 (6 bases). The sequence was collected from a man in his sixties with COVID-19, enrolled during active disease. The CDR3 nucleotides read TGTGCCTGGAGTAGTCAGGGGCCAGGAAACACCATATATTTT. Protein sequence: CAWSSQGPGNTIYF.